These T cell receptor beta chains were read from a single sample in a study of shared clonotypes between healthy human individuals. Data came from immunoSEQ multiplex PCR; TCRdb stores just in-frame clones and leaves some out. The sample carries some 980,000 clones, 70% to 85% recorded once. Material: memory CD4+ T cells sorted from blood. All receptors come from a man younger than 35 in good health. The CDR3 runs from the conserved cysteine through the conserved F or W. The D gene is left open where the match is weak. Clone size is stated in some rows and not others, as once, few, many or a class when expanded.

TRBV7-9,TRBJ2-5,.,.,CASSSGPAQYF,TGTGCCAGCAGCTCCGGCCCTGCCCAGTACTTC
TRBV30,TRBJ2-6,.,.,CAWSVGDSGANVLTF,TGTGCCTGGAGTGTGGGCGACTCTGGGGCCAACGTCCTGACTTTC
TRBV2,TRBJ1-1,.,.,CASSGTTRVGTEAFF,TGTGCCAGCAGTGGGACCACCAGGGTCGGCACTGAAGCTTTCTTT
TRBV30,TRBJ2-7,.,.,CAWSVGGAQPLYEQYF,TGTGCCTGGAGTGTTGGAGGGGCCCAACCTCTCTACGAGCAGTACTTC
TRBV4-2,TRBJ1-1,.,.,CASSQAGARTEAFF,TGTGCCAGCAGCCAAGCGGGGGCGCGGACTGAAGCTTTCTTT
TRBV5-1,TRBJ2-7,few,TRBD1,CASSATGPNAYEQYF,TGCGCCAGCAGCGCGACAGGGCCTAACGCCTACGAGCAGTACTTC
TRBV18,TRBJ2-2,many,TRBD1,CASSPPGQGGTGELFF,TGTGCCAGCTCACCACCGGGACAGGGTGGCACCGGGGAGCTGTTTTTT
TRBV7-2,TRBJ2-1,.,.,CASSPPGGYNEQFF,TGTGCCAGCAGCCCCCCCGGGGGCTACAATGAGCAGTTCTTC
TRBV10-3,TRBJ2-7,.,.,CAISESTGVAHEQYF,TGTGCCATCAGTGAGTCGACGGGAGTAGCCCACGAGCAGTACTTC
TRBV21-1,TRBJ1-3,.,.,CASSKSPTVSSGNTIYF,TGTGCCAGCAGCAAATCCCCGACAGTCAGCTCTGGAAACACCATATATTTT
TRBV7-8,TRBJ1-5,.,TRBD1,CASSLGQFAQPQHF,TGTGCCAGCAGCTTGGGACAGTTTGCTCAGCCCCAGCATTTT
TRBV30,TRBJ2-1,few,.,CAWSSGRGYEQFF,TGTGCCTGGAGTTCCGGTCGGGGGTATGAGCAGTTCTTC
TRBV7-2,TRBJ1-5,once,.,CASSLDSGNQPQHF,TGTGCCAGCAGCTTAGACTCAGGCAATCAGCCCCAGCATTTT
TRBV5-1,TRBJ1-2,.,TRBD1,CASSLDRGPGYTF,TGCGCCAGCAGCTTAGACAGGGGGCCTGGCTACACCTTC
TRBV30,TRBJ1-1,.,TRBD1,CAWSVSGGQSEAFF,TGTGCCTGGAGTGTATCGGGGGGACAGTCTGAAGCTTTCTTT
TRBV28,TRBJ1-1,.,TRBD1,CASRTGDTEAFF,TGTGCCAGCAGGACAGGGGACACTGAAGCTTTCTTT
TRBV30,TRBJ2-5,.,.,CAWSFGGAGYF,TGTGCCTGGAGTTTTGGGGGGGCCGGGTACTTC
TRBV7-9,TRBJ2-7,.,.,CASSLTQGNEQYF,TGTGCCAGCAGCCTAACACAGGGTAACGAGCAGTACTTC
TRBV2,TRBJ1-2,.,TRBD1,CASTPRDRDGYTF,TGTGCCAGCACCCCCCGGGACAGGGACGGCTACACCTTC
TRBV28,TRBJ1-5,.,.,CASTTSRGLGQPQHF,TGTGCCAGCACCACCTCGAGAGGGTTAGGCCAGCCCCAGCATTTT
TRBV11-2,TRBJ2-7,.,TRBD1,CASRGDRPYEQYF,TGTGCCAGCAGAGGGGACAGACCCTACGAGCAGTACTTC
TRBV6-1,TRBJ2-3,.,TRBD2,CASSDQGGSGTDTQYF,TGTGCCAGCAGTGACCAAGGTGGTAGCGGGACAGATACGCAGTATTTT
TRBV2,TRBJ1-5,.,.,CASSETGKNQPQHF,TGTGCCAGCAGTGAAACTGGGAAGAATCAGCCCCAGCATTTT
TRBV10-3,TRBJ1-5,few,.,CAISTGKGNQPQHF,TGTGCCATCAGTACAGGGAAGGGCAATCAGCCCCAGCATTTT
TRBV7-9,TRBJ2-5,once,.,CASSPREGTETQYF,TGTGCCAGCAGCCCGCGGGAAGGGACAGAGACCCAGTACTTC
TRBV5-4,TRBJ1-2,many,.,CASRPTIGYGYTF,TGTGCCAGCAGGCCCACTATAGGCTATGGCTACACCTTC
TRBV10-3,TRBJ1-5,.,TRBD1,CAISESTGVNQPQHF,TGTGCCATCAGTGAGTCGACAGGGGTCAATCAGCCCCAGCATTTT
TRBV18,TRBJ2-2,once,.,CASSPRAGLNTGELFF,TGTGCCAGCTCACCACGGGCGGGGCTGAACACCGGGGAGCTGTTTTTT
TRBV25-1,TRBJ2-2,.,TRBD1,CASREDRDTGELFF,TGTGCCAGCAGGGAGGACAGGGATACCGGGGAGCTGTTTTTT
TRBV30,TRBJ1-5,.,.,CAWRAAGPSNQPQHF,TGTGCCTGGAGGGCCGCGGGCCCTAGCAATCAGCCCCAGCATTTT
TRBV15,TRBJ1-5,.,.,CATSRDRFSNQPQHF,TGTGCCACCAGCAGAGACAGATTTAGCAATCAGCCCCAGCATTTT
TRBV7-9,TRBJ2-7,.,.,CASRRDLGEQYF,TGTGCCAGCAGGAGGGACTTGGGCGAGCAGTACTTC
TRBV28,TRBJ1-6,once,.,CASSPLGESYNSPLHF,TGTGCCAGCAGTCCCCTAGGGGAATCCTATAATTCACCCCTCCACTTT
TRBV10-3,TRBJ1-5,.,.,CAISEVGSHQPQHF,TGTGCCATCAGTGAGGTGGGGAGCCATCAGCCCCAGCATTTT
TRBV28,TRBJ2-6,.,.,CASSQVPSGANVLTF,TGTGCCAGCAGTCAGGTACCCTCTGGGGCCAACGTCCTGACTTTC
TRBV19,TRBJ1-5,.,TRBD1,CASSRGTGVGGNQPQHF,TGTGCCAGTAGCCGGGGGACAGGCGTCGGAGGGAATCAGCCCCAGCATTTT
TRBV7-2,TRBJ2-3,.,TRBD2,CASSFAGGLLTDTQYF,TGTGCCAGCAGCTTTGCGGGAGGCCTACTCACAGATACGCAGTATTTT
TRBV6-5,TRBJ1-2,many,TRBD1,CASSYAGTGGIYGYTF,TGTGCCAGCAGTTATGCCGGGACAGGGGGCATCTATGGCTACACCTTC
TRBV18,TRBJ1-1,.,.,CASSPQPRTEAFF,TGTGCCAGCTCACCACAACCGAGGACTGAAGCTTTCTTT
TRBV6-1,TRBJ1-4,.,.,CASSPWGLNEKLFF,TGTGCCAGCAGCCCCTGGGGACTTAACGAAAAACTGTTTTTT
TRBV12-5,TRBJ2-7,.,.,CARHEGPGLEEQYF,TGTGCTAGGCATGAGGGTCCAGGGCTCGAGGAGCAGTACTTC
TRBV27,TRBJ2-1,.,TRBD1,CASSQGQSSYNEQFF,TGTGCCAGCAGCCAGGGACAGAGCTCCTACAATGAGCAGTTCTTC
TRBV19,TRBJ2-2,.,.,CATSEMGGNTGELFF,TGTGCCACCTCAGAAATGGGAGGGAACACCGGGGAGCTGTTTTTT
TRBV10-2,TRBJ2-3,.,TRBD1,CASKLTTGGSDTQYF,TGCGCCAGCAAACTCACGACAGGGGGCTCAGATACGCAGTATTTT
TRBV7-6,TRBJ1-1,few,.,CASSPSFVNTEAFF,TGTGCCAGCAGCCCCTCATTTGTGAACACTGAAGCTTTCTTT
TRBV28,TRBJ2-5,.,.,CASSQAGRETQYF,TGTGCCAGCAGTCAAGCCGGGCGAGAGACCCAGTACTTC
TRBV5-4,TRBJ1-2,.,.,CASSLVGQFYGYTF,TGTGCCAGCAGCTTGGTTGGACAGTTCTATGGCTACACCTTC
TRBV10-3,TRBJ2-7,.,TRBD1,CAIRGRGQGLGDEQYF,TGTGCCATCAGAGGGAGGGGACAGGGTCTTGGCGACGAGCAGTACTTC
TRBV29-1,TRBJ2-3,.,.,CSVGDNTDTQYF,TGCAGCGTTGGGGACAACACAGATACGCAGTATTTT
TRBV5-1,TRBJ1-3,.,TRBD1,CASSVMTGAGNTIYF,TGCGCCAGCAGCGTAATGACAGGGGCTGGAAACACCATATATTTT
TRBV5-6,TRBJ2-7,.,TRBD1,CASSFTGTANEQYF,TGTGCCAGCAGCTTTACCGGGACAGCGAACGAGCAGTACTTC